This TCR beta chain was captured in a study of blood T cell repertoires in COVID-19. Study summary: Acute-phase and convalescent COVID-19 samples originated in the United States, Italy and Spain.

As originally analysed: By means of reference gene primer amplification, nucleated cell counts were estimated. Measured with immunoSEQ multiplex PCR; TCRdb has only the in-frame clones, and not every one. V and J calls and clone size are those listed in that table; D and trimming were worked out from the DNA. The sample contains about 350,000 clones, more than 75% of which appear only once. Two negative PCRs, clearance, or symptom resolution had been documented for recovered Cohort 3 donors. The CDR3 spans 15 residues. From germline, CDR1 is MDHEN and CDR2 SYDVKM. The J segment lost 2 bases and the V segment lost 4 bases, leaving 5 bases of the junction unmatched.

The sequence derives from a woman in her twenties or thirties who had recovered from COVID-19. Specimen: PBMCs or T cells enriched from blood (not recorded which). This chain links TRBV28 with TRBJ1-5; 7 bases agree with TRBD1. Here the CDR3 DNA reads TGTGCCAGCAGTTCGAGACAGGGAGGCAATCAGCCCCAGCATTTT. This codes for CASSSRQGGNQPQHF.